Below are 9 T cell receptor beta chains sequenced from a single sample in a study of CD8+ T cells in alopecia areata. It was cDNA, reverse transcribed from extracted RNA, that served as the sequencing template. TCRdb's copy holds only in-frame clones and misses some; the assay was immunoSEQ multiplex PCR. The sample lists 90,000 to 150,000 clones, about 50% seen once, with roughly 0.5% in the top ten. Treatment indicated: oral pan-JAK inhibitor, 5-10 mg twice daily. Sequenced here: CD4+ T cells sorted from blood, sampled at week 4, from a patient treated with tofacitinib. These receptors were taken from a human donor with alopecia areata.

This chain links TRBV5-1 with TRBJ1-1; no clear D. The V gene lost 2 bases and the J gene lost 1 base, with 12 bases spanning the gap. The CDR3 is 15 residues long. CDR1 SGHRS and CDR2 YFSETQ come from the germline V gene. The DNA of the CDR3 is TGCGCCAGCAGCTTTGACCGGGCCCCGAACACTGAAGCTTTCTTT. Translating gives CASSFDRAPNTEAFF.

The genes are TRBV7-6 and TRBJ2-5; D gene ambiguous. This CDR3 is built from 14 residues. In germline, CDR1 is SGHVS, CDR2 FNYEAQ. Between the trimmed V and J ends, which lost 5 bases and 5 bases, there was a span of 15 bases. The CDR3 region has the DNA TGTGCCAGCAGCGCACGGACGGGCCGGGAGACCCAGTACTTC. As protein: CASSARTGRETQYF.

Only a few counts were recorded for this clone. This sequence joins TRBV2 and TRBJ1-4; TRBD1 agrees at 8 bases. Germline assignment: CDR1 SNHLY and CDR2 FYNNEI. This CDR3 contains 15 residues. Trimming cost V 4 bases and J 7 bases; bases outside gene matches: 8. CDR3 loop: CASSAGGYRAEKLFF. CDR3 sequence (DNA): TGTGCCAGCAGTGCAGGGGGCTACCGAGCTGAAAAACTGTTTTTT.

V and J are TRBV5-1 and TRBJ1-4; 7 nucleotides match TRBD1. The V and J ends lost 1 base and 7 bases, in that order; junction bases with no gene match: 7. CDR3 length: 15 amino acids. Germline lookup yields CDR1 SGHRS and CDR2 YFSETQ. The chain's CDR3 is CASSLITGAFEKLFF. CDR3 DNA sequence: TGCGCCAGCAGCTTGATAACAGGGGCTTTTGAAAAACTGTTTTTT.

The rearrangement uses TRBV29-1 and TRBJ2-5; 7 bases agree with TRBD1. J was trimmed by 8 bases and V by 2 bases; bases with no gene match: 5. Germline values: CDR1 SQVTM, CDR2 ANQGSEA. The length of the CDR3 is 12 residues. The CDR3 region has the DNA TGCAGCGTTGAATGGGACAGAGGAACCCAGTACTTC. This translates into CSVEWDRGTQYF.

Here the CDR3 DNA reads TGTGCCTGGAGAGCTCCCCAGGTGGGCTTTGGCTACACCTTC. Residues: CAWRAPQVGFGYTF. V gene TRBV30 combines with J gene TRBJ1-2, with D unclear. From germline, CDR1 is GTSNPN and CDR2 SVGIG (reference sequence). V dropped 3 bases and J dropped 7 bases, with 18 bases sitting between them. CDR3 length: 14 residues.

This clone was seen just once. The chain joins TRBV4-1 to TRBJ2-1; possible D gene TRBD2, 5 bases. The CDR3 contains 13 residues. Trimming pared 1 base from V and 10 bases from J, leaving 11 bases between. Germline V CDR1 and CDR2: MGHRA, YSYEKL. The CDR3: CASSQARAAEQFF. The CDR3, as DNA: TGCGCCAGCAGCCAAGCGAGGGCAGCCGAGCAGTTCTTC.

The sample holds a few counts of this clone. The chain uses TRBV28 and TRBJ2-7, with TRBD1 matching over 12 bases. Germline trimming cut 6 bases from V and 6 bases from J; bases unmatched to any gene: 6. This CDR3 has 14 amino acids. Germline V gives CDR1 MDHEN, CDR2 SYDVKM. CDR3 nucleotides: TGTGCCAGCAGAATCCGGGACAGGGGGCGCGAGCAGTACTTC. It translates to CASRIRDRGREQYF.

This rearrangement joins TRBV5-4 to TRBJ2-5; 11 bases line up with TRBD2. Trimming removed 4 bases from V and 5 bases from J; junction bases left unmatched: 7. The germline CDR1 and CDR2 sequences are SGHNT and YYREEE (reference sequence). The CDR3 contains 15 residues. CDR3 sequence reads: CASSAGLAASETQYF. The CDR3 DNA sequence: TGTGCCAGCAGCGCGGGACTAGCGGCTAGCGAGACCCAGTACTTC.